This is a list of T cell receptor beta chains from one sample in a study of T cell responses to AZD1222 COVID-19 vaccine. Some clones are missing from TCRdb's copy, which holds only in-frame ones; the method was immunoSEQ multiplex PCR. In the table there are approximately 91,000 clones, 88% of which are singletons. This specimen was peripheral blood, taken on day 0 of AZD1222 vaccination. The source of these receptors is an adult in good health. Each CDR3 is given with its conserved first and last residue. A D gene is named only where the DNA matches it firmly. Size values are once, few and many counts, or a class for expanded clones, and some rows have none.

.	TRBJ2-7	TRBV6-5	.	TGTGCCAGCATACACAGGGTCAGAGGTTACGAGCAGTACTTC	CASIHRVRGYEQYF
.	TRBJ1-1	TRBV12-3/TRBV12-4	.	TGTGCCAGCAGTGGATGGAACACTGAAGCTTTCTTT	CASSGWNTEAFF
.	TRBJ2-3	TRBV7-2	.	TGTGCCAGCAGCTTAGACAGGGCCAGCCCAGATACGCAGTATTTT	CASSLDRASPDTQYF
.	TRBJ2-2	TRBV7-3	.	TGTGCCAGCAGCCAACTGGGAGCGCTTAACACCGGGGAGCTGTTTTTT	CASSQLGALNTGELFF
.	TRBJ1-2	TRBV24-1	.	TGTGCCACCAGTGAGACAGGAACGTCTCATGGCTACACCTTC	CATSETGTSHGYTF
.	TRBJ1-5	TRBV3-1/TRBV3-2	.	TGTGCCAGCAGCCAAGATAGGACAGCAAATCAGCCCCAGCATTTT	CASSQDRTANQPQHF
.	TRBJ1-6	TRBV19	.	TGTGCCAGTAGTATCAGGACAGACAGCTCCTATAATTCACCCCTCCACTTT	CASSIRTDSSYNSPLHF
.	TRBJ2-5	TRBV5-1	TRBD1	TGCGCCAGCAGCTCGACAGGGGGGCGACAAGAGACCCAGTACTTC	CASSSTGGRQETQYF
.	TRBJ1-1	TRBV3-1/TRBV3-2	.	TGTGCCAGCAGCCAAGGGACACCTCCTGAAGCTTTCTTT	CASSQGTPPEAFF
few	TRBJ1-2	TRBV5-1	.	TGCGCCAGCAGCTTGAAACCAGATTATGGCTACACCTTC	CASSLKPDYGYTF
.	TRBJ1-1	TRBV18	TRBD1	TGTGCCAGCTCAACAGGGGGGGATACTGAAGCTTTCTTT	CASSTGGDTEAFF
once	TRBJ2-1	TRBV25-1	TRBD1	TGTGCCAGCAGGGATACAGGGGGCTACAATGAGCAGTTCTTC	CASRDTGGYNEQFF
.	TRBJ1-1	TRBV7-3	TRBD1	TGTGCCAGCAGCTTCCAGGGGGTCGATGAAGCTTTCTTT	CASSFQGVDEAFF
.	TRBJ2-3	TRBV11-2	.	TGTGCCAGCAGCTTATCAGGGGCGGGGAGCACAGATACGCAGTATTTT	CASSLSGAGSTDTQYF
.	TRBJ2-1	TRBV15	.	TGTGCCATCCTGACAGAGGCCAATGAGCAGTTCTTC	CAILTEANEQFF
.	TRBJ2-7	TRBV5-1	.	TGCGCCAGCAGCGATGAACGAGGGGGCTACGAGCAGTACTTC	CASSDERGGYEQYF
once	TRBJ1-2	TRBV10-3	TRBD1	TGTGCCATCAGTGAGTCGATACGGACAGGGCCCCACCATGGCTACACCTTC	CAISESIRTGPHHGYTF
.	TRBJ1-2	TRBV5-6	TRBD1	TGTGCCAGCAGCCCCAGGGGGCGGCGGGGCTACACCTTC	CASSPRGRRGYTF
.	TRBJ1-2	TRBV6-5	TRBD1	TGTGCCAGCAGGGGCGGGACAGGGGCGTACACCTTC	CASRGGTGAYTF
.	TRBJ2-7	TRBV7-3	.	TGTGCCAGCAGCTTGAGGCCTTCCTACGAGCAGTACTTC	CASSLRPSYEQYF
once	TRBJ2-1	TRBV2	TRBD2	TGTGCCAGCAGTGAAGCGCTTCTAGGGACTAGCGCATCTGCTGAGCAGTTCTTC	CASSEALLGTSASAEQFF
.	TRBJ1-1	TRBV5-4	.	TGTGCCAGCAGCTCTACGGTGAACACTGAAGCTTTCTTT	CASSSTVNTEAFF
.	TRBJ2-2	TRBV2	.	TGTGCCAGCAGGACCAACAGGGAAGGGGAGCTGTTTTTT	CASRTNREGELFF
.	TRBJ1-2	TRBV3-1/TRBV3-2	.	TGTGCCAGCAGCCCCCGTGGGGCAGTAAACTATGGCTACACCTTC	CASSPRGAVNYGYTF
few	TRBJ1-4	TRBV5-1	.	TGCGCCAGCAGCTTAGCCGGACAGTCTAATGAAAAACTGTTTTTT	CASSLAGQSNEKLFF
.	TRBJ1-1	TRBV3-1/TRBV3-2	.	TGTGCCAGCAGCCAAGTAGGGACCCGTGGAGCTTTCTTT	CASSQVGTRGAFF
.	TRBJ1-2	TRBV28	.	TGTGCCAGCAGCCTCCCCGTAGGTGGCGGCTACACCTTC	CASSLPVGGGYTF
.	TRBJ1-4	TRBV7-8	.	TGTGCCAGCAGCGCTCACAGTGCAACTAATGAAAAACTGTTTTTT	CASSAHSATNEKLFF
.	TRBJ2-7	TRBV11-2	TRBD1	TGTGCCAGCAGCCGGGACAGGGTTTCCTACGAGCAGTACTTC	CASSRDRVSYEQYF
.	TRBJ1-3	TRBV5-1	.	TGCGCCAGCAGCTTGGGACCCCCCAGGGGAGGTGGAAACACCATATATTTT	CASSLGPPRGGGNTIYF
few	TRBJ2-1	TRBV18	.	TGTGCCAGCTCAGGGGGCGGCAGCTCCTACAATGAGCAGTTCTTC	CASSGGGSSYNEQFF
.	TRBJ2-6	TRBV11-2	.	TGTGCCAGCAGAAGGGATGGGGCCAACGTCCTGACTTTC	CASRRDGANVLTF
.	TRBJ1-5	TRBV19	.	TGTGCCAGTAGTATAAGGCGGCAACCGAGCAATCAGCCCCAGCATTTT	CASSIRRQPSNQPQHF
.	TRBJ2-3	TRBV6-2/TRBV6-3	TRBD2	TGTGCCAGCAGTTACGTTGGGACTAGCGGGGGAGATACGCAGTATTTT	CASSYVGTSGGDTQYF
.	TRBJ1-6	TRBV6-5	.	TGTGCCAGCAGTCCTGACGGGGGCTATAATTCACCCCTCCACTTT	CASSPDGGYNSPLHF
.	TRBJ1-3	TRBV4-2	.	TGTGCCAGCAGCGCAACCGGGACACCCTCTGGAAACACCATATATTTT	CASSATGTPSGNTIYF
.	TRBJ2-2	TRBV7-3	.	TGTGCCAGCAGTAAAGTTGGTGGGGTCGGGAACACCGGGGAGCTGTTTTTT	CASSKVGGVGNTGELFF
.	TRBJ1-5	TRBV6-5	.	TGTGCCAGCAGTTACCAATCAGGCAATCAGCCCCAGCATTTT	CASSYQSGNQPQHF
medium-sized	TRBJ2-7	TRBV4-1	.	TGCGCCAGCAGCCAAGATTTGTTGACGGTGAGACGCAGCTCCTACGAGCAGTACTTC	CASSQDLLTVRRSSYEQYF
.	TRBJ2-5	TRBV18	.	TGTGCCAGCTCACCCGAAATAGAAGAGACCCAGTACTTC	CASSPEIEETQYF
.	TRBJ2-2	TRBV24-1	TRBD2	TGTGCCACCAGGGGAGGGACCGGGGAGCTGTTTTTT	CATRGGTGELFF
.	TRBJ2-4	TRBV5-4	.	TGTGCCAGCAGCTTTGGGGGACCAGGTCGGATAGCCAAAAACATTCAGTACTTC	CASSFGGPGRIAKNIQYF
few	TRBJ1-1	TRBV24-1	.	TGTGCCACCAGCCAGGGGAGGGGGATGAACACTGAAGCTTTCTTT	CATSQGRGMNTEAFF
.	TRBJ1-1	TRBV19	.	TGTGCCAGTAGTATAAAGAGGGACACTGAAGCTTTCTTT	CASSIKRDTEAFF
.	TRBJ2-5	TRBV20-1	.	TGCAGTGCTAGCCAAACAGAGACCCAGTACTTC	CSASQTETQYF
.	TRBJ2-7	TRBV19	TRBD1	TGTGCCAGTAGTAGGGCACCCAGACAGGGGTTAAGCTACGAGCAGTACTTC	CASSRAPRQGLSYEQYF
.	TRBJ1-1	TRBV18	TRBD1	TGTGCCAGCTCACCAACGCGGGGGCAGGGGGCAAATGAAGCTTTCTTT	CASSPTRGQGANEAFF
few	TRBJ2-7	TRBV11-2	TRBD1	TGTGCCAGCAGCCCGGGACAGGGCCGCTCCTACGAGCAGTACTTC	CASSPGQGRSYEQYF
.	TRBJ1-3	TRBV7-6	.	TGTGCCAGCAGCTTAGAGGCAGGTTACTCTGGAAACACCATATATTTT	CASSLEAGYSGNTIYF
once	TRBJ2-5	TRBV7-9	.	TGTGCCGTACGTTGGGGGCTCGAGACCCAGTACTTC	CAVRWGLETQYF
.	TRBJ2-5	TRBV6-5	TRBD1	TGTGCCAGCAGCCACTCGACAGGGAAAGAGACCCAGTACTTC	CASSHSTGKETQYF
.	TRBJ1-4	TRBV5-6	.	TGTGCCAGCAGCATGGCGGCAAGCCCACGTGAAAAACTGTTTTTT	CASSMAASPREKLFF